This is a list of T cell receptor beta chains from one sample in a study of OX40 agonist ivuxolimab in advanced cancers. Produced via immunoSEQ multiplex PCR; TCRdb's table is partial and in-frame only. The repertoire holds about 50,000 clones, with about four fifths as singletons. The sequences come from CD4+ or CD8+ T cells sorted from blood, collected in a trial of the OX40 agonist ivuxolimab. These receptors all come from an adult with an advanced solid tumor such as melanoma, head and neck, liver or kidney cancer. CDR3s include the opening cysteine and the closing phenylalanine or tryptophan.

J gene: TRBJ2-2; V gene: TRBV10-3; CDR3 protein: CAISPTGGHTGELFF
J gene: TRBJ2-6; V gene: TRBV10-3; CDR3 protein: CAISELLRGSGANVLTF
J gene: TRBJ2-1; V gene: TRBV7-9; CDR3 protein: CASSLVSGSGYNEQFF
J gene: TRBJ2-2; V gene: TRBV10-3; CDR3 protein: CAISGRNTGELFF
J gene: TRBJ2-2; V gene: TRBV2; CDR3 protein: CASSAQGNTGELFF
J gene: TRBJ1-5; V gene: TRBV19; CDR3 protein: CASSISAAGRQPQHF
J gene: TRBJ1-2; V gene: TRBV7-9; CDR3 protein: CASSERYGYTF
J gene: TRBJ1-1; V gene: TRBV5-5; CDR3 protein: CASSPAGWNMMRNTEAFF
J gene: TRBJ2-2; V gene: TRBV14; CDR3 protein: CAPPGELFF
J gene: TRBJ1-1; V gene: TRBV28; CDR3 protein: CASMSSGPEAFF
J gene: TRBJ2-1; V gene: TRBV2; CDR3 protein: CASSEGWARNEQFF
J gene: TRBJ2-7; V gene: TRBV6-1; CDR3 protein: CASSDIGGRGLEQYF
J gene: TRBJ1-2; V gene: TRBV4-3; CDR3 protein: CASSQATEANYGYTF
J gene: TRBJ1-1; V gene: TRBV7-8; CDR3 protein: CASSLDAAAGTEAFF
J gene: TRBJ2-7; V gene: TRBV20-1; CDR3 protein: CSVIQGAEQYF
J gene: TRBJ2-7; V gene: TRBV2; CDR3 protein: CASRLTSAEQYF
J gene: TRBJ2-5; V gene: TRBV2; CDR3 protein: CASSPERGRQETQYF
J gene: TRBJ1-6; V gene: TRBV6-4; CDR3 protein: CASSDSTQDGTFNSPLHF
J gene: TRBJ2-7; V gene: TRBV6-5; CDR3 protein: CASRDGTATYEQYF
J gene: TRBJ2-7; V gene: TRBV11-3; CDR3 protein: CASRLRVPTSEQYF
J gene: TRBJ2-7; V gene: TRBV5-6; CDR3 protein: CASSLAGQEGEQYF
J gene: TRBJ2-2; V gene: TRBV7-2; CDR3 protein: CASNGGTGGELFF
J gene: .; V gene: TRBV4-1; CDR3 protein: CASSQFLGQETQYF
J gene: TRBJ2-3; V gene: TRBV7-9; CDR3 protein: CASSLGGTTLDTQYF
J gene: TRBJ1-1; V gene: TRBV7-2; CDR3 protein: CASSAHRDSEAFF
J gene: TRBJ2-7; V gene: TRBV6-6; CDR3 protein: CASSYSEPSREQYF
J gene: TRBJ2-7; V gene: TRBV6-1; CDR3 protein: CASRPNQGAGEQYF
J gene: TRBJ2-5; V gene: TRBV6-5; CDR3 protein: CASSGARGETQYF
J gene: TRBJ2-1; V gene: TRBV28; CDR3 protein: CASSPGQGKGVKEQFF
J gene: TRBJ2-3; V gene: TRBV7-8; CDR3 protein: CASSLAGVRRDTQYF
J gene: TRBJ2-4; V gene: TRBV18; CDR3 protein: CASSPLRTGGTKNIQYF
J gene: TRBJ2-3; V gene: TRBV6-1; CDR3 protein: CASSETNLFTQYF
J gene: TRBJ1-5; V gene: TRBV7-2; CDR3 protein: CASSLATGQNQPQHF
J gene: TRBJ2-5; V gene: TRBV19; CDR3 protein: CASSVTGGGETQYF
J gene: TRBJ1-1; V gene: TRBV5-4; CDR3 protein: CASSRGTGMITEAFF
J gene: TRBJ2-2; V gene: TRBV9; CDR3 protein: CASSVVPSGGTGELFF
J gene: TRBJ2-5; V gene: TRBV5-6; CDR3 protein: CASSLGGRAQYF
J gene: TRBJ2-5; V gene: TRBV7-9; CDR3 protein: CASSLPGQNQETQYF
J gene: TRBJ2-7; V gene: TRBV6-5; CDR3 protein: CASSYSAYEQYF
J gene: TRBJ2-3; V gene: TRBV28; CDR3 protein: CASSSLRGYTDTQYF
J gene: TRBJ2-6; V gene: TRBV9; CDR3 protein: CASSVVVGSGANVLTF
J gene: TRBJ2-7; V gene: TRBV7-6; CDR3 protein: CASSVIETGEQYF
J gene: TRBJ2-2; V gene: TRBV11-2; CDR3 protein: CASTQGSGNTGELFF
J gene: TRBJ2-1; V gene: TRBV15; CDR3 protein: CATSPLQGNNEQFF
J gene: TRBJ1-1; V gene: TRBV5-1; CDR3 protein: CASSFEDGMKAFF
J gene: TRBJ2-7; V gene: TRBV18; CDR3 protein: CASSRQGRYEQYF
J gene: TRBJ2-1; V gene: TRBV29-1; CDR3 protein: CSGDRGQNNEQFF
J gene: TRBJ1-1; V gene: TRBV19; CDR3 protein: CASSIGTGKVSEAFF
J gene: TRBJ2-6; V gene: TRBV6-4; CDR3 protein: CASSPGTGANVLTF
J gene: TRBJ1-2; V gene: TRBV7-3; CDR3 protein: CASSSGQGYGYTF